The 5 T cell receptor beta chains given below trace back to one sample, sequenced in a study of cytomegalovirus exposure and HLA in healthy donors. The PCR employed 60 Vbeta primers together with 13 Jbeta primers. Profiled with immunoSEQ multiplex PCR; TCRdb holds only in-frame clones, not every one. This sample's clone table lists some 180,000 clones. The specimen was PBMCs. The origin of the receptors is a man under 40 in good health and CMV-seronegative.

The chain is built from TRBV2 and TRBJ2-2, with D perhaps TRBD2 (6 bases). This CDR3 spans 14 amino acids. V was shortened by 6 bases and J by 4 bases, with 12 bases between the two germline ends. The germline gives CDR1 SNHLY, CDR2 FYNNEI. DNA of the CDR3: TGTGCCAGCAGGCTTAGGGACTTCACCGGGGAGCTGTTTTTT. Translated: CASRLRDFTGELFF.

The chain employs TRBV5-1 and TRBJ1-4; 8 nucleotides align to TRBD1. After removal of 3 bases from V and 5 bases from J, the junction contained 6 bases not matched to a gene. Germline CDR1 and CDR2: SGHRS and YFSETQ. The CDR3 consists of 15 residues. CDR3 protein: CASSYWTGLNEKLFF. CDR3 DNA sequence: TGCGCCAGCAGCTACTGGACAGGGTTGAATGAAAAACTGTTTTTT.

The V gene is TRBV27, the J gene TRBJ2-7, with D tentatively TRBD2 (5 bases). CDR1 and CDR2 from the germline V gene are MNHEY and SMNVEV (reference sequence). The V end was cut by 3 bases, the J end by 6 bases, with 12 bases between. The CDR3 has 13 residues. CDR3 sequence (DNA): TGTGCCAGCAGTTTCAAAGGAGGCGGCGAGCAGTACTTC. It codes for CASSFKGGGEQYF.

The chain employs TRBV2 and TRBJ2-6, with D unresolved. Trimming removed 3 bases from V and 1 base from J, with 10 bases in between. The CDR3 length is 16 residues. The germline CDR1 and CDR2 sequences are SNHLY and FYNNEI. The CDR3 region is CASSDPTRSGANVLTF. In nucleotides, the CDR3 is TGTGCCAGCAGTGACCCCACAAGATCTGGGGCCAACGTCCTGACTTTC.

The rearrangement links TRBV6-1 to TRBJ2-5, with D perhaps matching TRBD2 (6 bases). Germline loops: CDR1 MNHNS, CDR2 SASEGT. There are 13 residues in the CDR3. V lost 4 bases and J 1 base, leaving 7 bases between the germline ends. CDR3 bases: TGTGCCAGCAGTGCGGGACTCCAAGAGACCCAGTACTTC. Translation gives CASSAGLQETQYF.